The 20 T cell receptor beta chains presented below share a single source sample, sequenced in a study of T cells in Graves' hyperthyroidism and ophthalmopathy. Authors of the study amplified TCR beta CDR3 regions from RNA transcripts. When the TCR CDR3 underwent first-round RT-PCR, the HTBI primer set was used. TCRdb re-analysed the multiplex PCR reads in MiXCR, keeping a single row per CDR3 protein. The table includes 560,000 or so distinct CDR3 sequences, less than 20% detected once. The specimen sequenced was blood. These receptors originate from a man aged 40-50 years with Graves' ophthalmopathy.

This clonotype was detected a few times. The rearrangement links TRBV4-2 to TRBJ2-5, with D unresolved. Germline V gives CDR1 LGHNA, CDR2 YNFKEQ. The V end was cut by 3 bases, the J end by 5 bases, with 10 bases between. The CDR3 has 13 residues. Written as DNA, the CDR3 is TGTGCCAGCAGCCAGGACGTCCGGGAGACCCAGTACTTC. Protein: CASSQDVRETQYF.

The chain carries TRBV2 and TRBJ2-3; TRBD1 might be the D (5 bases). Trimming left V 7 bases short and J 4 bases short, with 18 bases between. The CDR3 length is 15 residues. Looked up from germline, CDR1 is SNHLY and CDR2 is FYNNEI. CDR3 amino acids: CASTGVGAIADTQYF. The CDR3 DNA follows: TGTGCCAGCACTGGGGTAGGGGCGATCGCAGATACGCAGTATTTT.

This clonotype was seen ten or more times. The rearrangement joins TRBV28 to TRBJ2-1; D is possibly TRBD2 (5 bases). There are 15 residues in the CDR3. Germline V CDR1 and CDR2: MDHEN, SYDVKM. Between the trimmed V and J ends, which lost 4 bases and 8 bases, there was a span of 18 bases. The CDR3 reads CASSSGLAVDDEQFF. As DNA, the CDR3 is TGTGCCAGCAGTTCCGGACTGGCTGTCGACGATGAGCAGTTCTTC.

This clonotype came up many times. The rearrangement joins TRBV18 to TRBJ2-1; 7 bases match TRBD1. Germline assignment: CDR1 KGHSH and CDR2 LQKENI. CDR3 length: 15 residues. The ends lost 1 base at V and 7 bases at J; junction bases unmatched: 7. DNA for the CDR3: TGTGCCAGCTCACCACTTGGGACAGCTTCTAATGAGCAGTTCTTC. This sequence encodes CASSPLGTASNEQFF.

This clonotype appeared many times. The V gene is TRBV28, the J gene TRBJ2-7, with unresolved D. Germline-derived CDR1 and CDR2 are MDHEN and SYDVKM. Trimming shortened V by 5 bases and J by 7 bases, and 9 bases separated the two germline ends. This CDR3 spans 11 amino acids. CDR3 in DNA: TGTGCCAGCAGTCCCACCCGAGAGCAGTACTTC. Translating gives CASSPTREQYF.

With respect to this clonotype: One end of the junction fails to match germline, which may point to a read error. This sequence joins TRBV6-2 or TRBV6-3 and TRBJ2-1, with a weak D call TRBD1 (6 bases). CDR3 length: 15 amino acids. Germline V gene data show CDR1 as MNHEY and CDR2 as SVGEGT. The CDR3 loop is CASSQGHSSYNEQFF. CDR3 in DNA: TGCGCCAGCAGTCAGGGGCATAGCTCCTACAATGAGCAGTTCTTC.

This clonotype was counted a single time. The CDR3 region has the DNA TGTGCCAGCAGCCAAGGTTGGGCAGATAACTACGAGCAGTACTTC. This codes for CASSQGWADNYEQYF. V is TRBV14 and J is TRBJ2-7; no definite D call. Trimming removed 1 base at V and 3 bases at J, with 13 bases between. The CDR3 is made up of 15 amino acids. Germline V gives CDR1 SGHDN, CDR2 FVKESK.

The rearrangement joins TRBV20-1 to TRBJ2-2, with D unresolved. Germline V gene data show CDR1 as DFQATT and CDR2 as SNEGSKA (reference sequence). The CDR3 contains 13 residues. Trimming left V 3 bases short and J 2 bases short, with 7 bases between. The CDR3 coding sequence is TGCAGTGCTAGGAGTCCCAACACCGGGGAGCTGTTTTTT. It translates to CSARSPNTGELFF.

This clonotype was detected many times. The J gene is TRBJ2-7, the V gene TRBV28; perhaps TRBD1 as D (5 bases). V was cut by 3 bases and J by 6 bases, with 9 bases left in between. Germline values: CDR1 MDHEN, CDR2 SYDVKM. CDR3 length: 12 residues. CDR3 nucleotide sequence: TGTGCCAGCAGTTTTAAGGGGTCCGAGCAGTACTTC. This sequence encodes CASSFKGSEQYF.

This clonotype has at least ten counts. This sequence joins TRBV7-8 and TRBJ1-1; TRBD1 is a possible D gene (5 bases). V was pared by 2 bases and J by 3 bases, with 13 bases between. There are 15 residues in the CDR3. The V gene's germline CDR1 is SGHVS and CDR2 FQNEAQ. The CDR3 sequence is CASSLRGGEYTEAFF. In DNA, the CDR3 is TGTGCCAGCAGCTTACGCGGGGGTGAATACACTGAAGCTTTCTTT.

This clonotype was found a few times. The genes are TRBV5-6 and TRBJ1-2; 9 nucleotides align to TRBD1. This CDR3 is built from 19 residues. The germline V gene encodes CDR1 SGHDT and CDR2 YYEEEE. With V trimmed by 2 bases and J by 2 bases, 16 bases remained unmatched. CDR3 nucleotide sequence: TGTGCCAGCAGCTTTCCGGGACAGGGTTTCAGCTTTGCGAACTATGGCTACACCTTC. Amino acids: CASSFPGQGFSFANYGYTF.

The chain carries TRBV6-1 and TRBJ2-3; D perhaps matches TRBD1 (6 bases). CDR3 length: 18 residues. Germline assignment: CDR1 MNHNS and CDR2 SASEGT. Trimming removed 6 bases from V and 3 bases from J, with 25 bases in between. CDR3 sequence reads: CASRTLTGKRAETDTQYF. CDR3 DNA: TGTGCCAGCAGGACCTTAACAGGGAAGAGGGCAGAAACAGATACGCAGTATTTT.

This chain joins TRBV7-9 and TRBJ1-4; D remains unclear. Germline V gene lookup returns CDR1 SEHNR and CDR2 FQNEAQ (reference sequence). Trimming took 1 base from V and 4 from J, leaving 10 bases between them. The CDR3 consists of 15 residues. CDR3 in amino acids: CASSLVRSFNEKLFF. The CDR3 region has the DNA TGTGCCAGCAGCTTAGTGCGGTCCTTTAATGAAAAACTGTTTTTT.

This clonotype has a count of ten or more. The chain couples TRBV13 to TRBJ1-1; D is possibly TRBD1 (5 bases). V lost 1 base, J lost 5 bases, and 14 bases lay in between. Germline V gene data show CDR1 as PRHDT and CDR2 as FYEKMQ (reference sequence). The length of the CDR3 is 15 residues. The CDR3 is CASSLDPGLGTEAFF. The CDR3, as DNA: TGTGCCAGCAGCTTAGACCCGGGACTGGGGACTGAAGCTTTCTTT.

This clonotype showed up just once. A much more abundant neighbour one base away suggests this may be a read error. The conserved closing phenylalanine or tryptophan is absent in this CDR3, likely reflecting a read error. The chain employs TRBV7-2 and TRBJ2-6; maybe TRBD2 (5 bases). V gave up 4 bases and J gave up 0 bases, with 10 bases separating them. Germline lookup yields CDR1 SGHTA and CDR2 FQGNSA. This CDR3 comprises 16 residues. The CDR3 DNA reads TGTGCCAGCAGCTATGCGGGCCGCTCTGGGGCCAACGTCCTGACTTCC. This codes for CASSYAGRSGANVLTS.

This clonotype was observed at least ten times. The chain carries TRBV30 and TRBJ1-4; 8 bases map to TRBD1. The CDR3 is 15 amino acids. J was trimmed by 8 bases and V by 2 bases; bases with no gene match: 10. Germline V gene lookup returns CDR1 GTSNPN and CDR2 SVGIG (reference sequence). The CDR3 DNA is TGTGCCTGGAGTACCAACAGGGGGGAAAGCGAAAAACTGTTTTTT. Translating it yields CAWSTNRGESEKLFF.

The chain employs TRBV20-1 and TRBJ2-1; D may be TRBD1 or TRBD2 (5 bases each). This CDR3 contains 14 residues. The germline V gene encodes CDR1 DFQATT and CDR2 SNEGSKA (reference sequence). With 6 bases removed from V and 7 bases from J, the gap between germline ends came to 19 bases. The CDR3 sequence: CSASRAPRGNEQFF. The CDR3 bases are TGCAGTGCCAGCAGGGCGCCTCGCGGGAATGAGCAGTTCTTC.

In its sample, this clonotype was seen a few times. Here the CDR3 DNA reads TGTGCCAGCAGTTTGGGAGGGGGCGCGAATGGCTACACCTTC. Its translation: CASSLGGGANGYTF. J is TRBJ1-2 and V is TRBV27; 7 bases match TRBD1. The germline gives CDR1 MNHEY, CDR2 SMNVEV (reference sequence). The CDR3 extends over 14 amino acids. The junction had 7 bases not matched to a gene; V was cut back by 3 bases and J by 6 bases.

The V gene is TRBV6-5, the J gene TRBJ2-3; 7 bases agree with TRBD2. V trimming: 4 bases; J trimming: 4 bases; junction bases outside the gene matches: 8. This CDR3 contains 15 residues. Germline V gene sequence: CDR1 MNHEY, CDR2 SVGAGI. CDR3 protein: CASSWVFAGADTQYF. The CDR3, as DNA: TGTGCCAGCAGTTGGGTTTTTGCGGGGGCAGATACGCAGTATTTT.

Points on this clonotype: At one end, the junction sequence differs from germline, possibly due to a read error. The CDR3 DNA is TGTGCCAGCAGCCTGAAGGGGGGGAGTGAGCAGTTCTTC. This encodes CASSLKGGSEQFF. This sequence joins TRBV5-1 and TRBJ2-1, with a possible D match to TRBD2 (7 bases). The CDR3 covers 13 residues. Germline assignment: CDR1 SGHRS and CDR2 YFSETQ.